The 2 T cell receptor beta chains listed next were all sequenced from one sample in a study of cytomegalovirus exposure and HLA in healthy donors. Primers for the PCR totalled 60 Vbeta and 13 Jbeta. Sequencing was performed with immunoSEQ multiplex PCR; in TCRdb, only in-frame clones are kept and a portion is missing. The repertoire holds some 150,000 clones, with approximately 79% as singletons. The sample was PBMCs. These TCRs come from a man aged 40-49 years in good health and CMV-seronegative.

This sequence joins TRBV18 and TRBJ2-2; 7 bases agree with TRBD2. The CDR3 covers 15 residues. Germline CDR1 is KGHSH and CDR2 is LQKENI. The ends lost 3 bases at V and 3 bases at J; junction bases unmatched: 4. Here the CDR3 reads CASSPGGLDTGELFF. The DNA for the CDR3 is TGTGCCAGCTCACCGGGAGGGTTGGACACCGGGGAGCTGTTTTTT.

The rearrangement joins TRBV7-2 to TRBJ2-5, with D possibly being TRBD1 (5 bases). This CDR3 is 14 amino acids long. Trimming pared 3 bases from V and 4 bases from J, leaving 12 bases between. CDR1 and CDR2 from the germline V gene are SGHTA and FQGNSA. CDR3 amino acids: CASSFLIRGETQYF. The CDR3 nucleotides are TGTGCCAGCAGCTTCCTGATTAGGGGAGAGACCCAGTACTTC.